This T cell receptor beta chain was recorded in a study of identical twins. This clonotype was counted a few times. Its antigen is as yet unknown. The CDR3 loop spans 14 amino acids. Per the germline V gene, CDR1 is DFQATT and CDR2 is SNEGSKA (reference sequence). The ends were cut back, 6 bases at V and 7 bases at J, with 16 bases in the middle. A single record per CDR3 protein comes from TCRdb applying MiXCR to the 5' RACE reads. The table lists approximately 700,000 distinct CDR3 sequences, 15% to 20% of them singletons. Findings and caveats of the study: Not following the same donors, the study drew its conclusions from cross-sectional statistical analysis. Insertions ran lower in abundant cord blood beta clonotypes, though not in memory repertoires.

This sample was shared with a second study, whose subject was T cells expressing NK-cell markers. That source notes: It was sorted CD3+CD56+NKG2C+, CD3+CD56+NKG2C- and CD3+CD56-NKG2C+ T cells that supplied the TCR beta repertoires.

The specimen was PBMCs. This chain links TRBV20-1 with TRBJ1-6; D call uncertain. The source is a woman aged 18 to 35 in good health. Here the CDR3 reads CSASGGFANSPLHF. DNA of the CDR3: TGCAGTGCAAGTGGTGGTTTTGCGAATTCACCCCTCCACTTT.